These T cell receptor beta chains were read from a single sample in a study of vaccination and CD4 T cells after COVID-19. TCRdb called the PCR reads again in MiXCR, with one record for every CDR3 protein. The sample has approximately 15,000 distinct CDR3 sequences, over 55% seen once. Their recognized antigens are unknown. Sequences were derived from CD4+ T cells from blood, cultured in vitro, sampled after SARS-CoV-2 vaccination. All receptors come from a human donor who had recovered from COVID-19. Each CDR3 is given with its conserved first and last residue. The order of the fields is J gene, clone size, V gene, CDR3 protein. Expanded clones are given a class, and other clones once, few, many or no size at all.

J: TRBJ1-3; size: once; V: TRBV7-2; CDR3: CASSRTGGPGNTIYF
J: TRBJ1-2; size: -; V: TRBV2; CDR3: CASTGEGNGYTF
J: TRBJ1-1; size: few; V: TRBV27; CDR3: CASSSHRQGSATEAFF
J: TRBJ1-6; size: few; V: TRBV6-1; CDR3: CASSPGGGGYNSPLHF
J: TRBJ1-1; size: -; V: TRBV19; CDR3: CASSREASTEAFF
J: TRBJ1-6; size: -; V: TRBV9; CDR3: CASSVGAVSPLHF
J: TRBJ2-3; size: -; V: TRBV7-9; CDR3: CASSILSGLAKTDTQYF
J: TRBJ1-5; size: -; V: TRBV10-3; CDR3: CAISDGDQPQHF
J: TRBJ1-2; size: -; V: TRBV28; CDR3: CASNPRQQNGYTF
J: TRBJ2-6; size: -; V: TRBV7-2; CDR3: CASSLGPTGANVLTF
J: TRBJ2-3; size: -; V: TRBV27; CDR3: CASSFVSTDTQYF
J: TRBJ1-1; size: -; V: TRBV19; CDR3: CASSIYAGLNTEAFF
J: TRBJ1-2; size: -; V: TRBV27; CDR3: CASSLFHRGSSNYGYTF
J: TRBJ1-2; size: once; V: TRBV6-5; CDR3: CASSSGDIGYTF
J: TRBJ1-1; size: few; V: TRBV15; CDR3: CATSRVATNTEAFF
J: TRBJ2-5; size: few; V: TRBV12-3/TRBV12-4; CDR3: CASSGLAQETQYF
J: TRBJ2-1; size: few; V: TRBV27; CDR3: CASSSLAGNLAYNEQFF
J: TRBJ1-3; size: -; V: TRBV20-1; CDR3: CSAPGDSGNTIYF
J: TRBJ1-1; size: few; V: TRBV19; CDR3: CASSPQRPRGRGTEAFF
J: TRBJ1-1; size: once; V: TRBV19; CDR3: CASSIVPGQMNTEAFF
J: TRBJ2-5; size: -; V: TRBV20-1; CDR3: CSATSPITEETQYF
J: TRBJ1-2; size: -; V: TRBV20-1; CDR3: CSARGMFQVVGYTF
J: TRBJ1-5; size: -; V: TRBV20-1; CDR3: CSASGRGSFNQPQHF
J: TRBJ1-2; size: -; V: TRBV20-1; CDR3: CSAATGTGYGYTF
J: TRBJ1-1; size: -; V: TRBV28; CDR3: CASSWRHLSTEAFF
J: TRBJ2-5; size: -; V: TRBV7-2; CDR3: CASSEPPRETQYF
J: TRBJ1-5; size: -; V: TRBV6-5; CDR3: CASSYRGSNQPQHF
J: TRBJ2-3; size: -; V: TRBV6-2/TRBV6-3; CDR3: CATRLDNTDTQYF
J: TRBJ1-1; size: -; V: TRBV10-3; CDR3: CAISGGTTEAFF
J: TRBJ1-1; size: -; V: TRBV6-1; CDR3: CASSRLDSPGTEAFF
J: TRBJ2-7; size: -; V: TRBV19; CDR3: CASARGAFYEQYF
J: TRBJ1-5; size: -; V: TRBV11-2; CDR3: CASSLGKDQPQHF
J: TRBJ2-5; size: -; V: TRBV20-1; CDR3: CSASGGTIETQYF
J: TRBJ2-2; size: -; V: TRBV7-7; CDR3: CASSLAGGGELFF
J: TRBJ1-2; size: few; V: TRBV12-3/TRBV12-4; CDR3: CASSLGRGIGGYTF
J: TRBJ1-5; size: -; V: TRBV6-2/TRBV6-3; CDR3: CASSYDGRTNQPQHF
J: TRBJ2-5; size: -; V: TRBV30; CDR3: CAWSRDRVKPTQYF
J: TRBJ2-4; size: -; V: TRBV6-5; CDR3: CASSLWPPLGAKNIQYF
J: TRBJ2-7; size: few; V: TRBV30; CDR3: CAWSAGTNYEQYF
J: TRBJ2-3; size: -; V: TRBV24-1; CDR3: CATSDLVSGGEYTQYF
J: TRBJ1-1; size: few; V: TRBV20-1; CDR3: CSAPSAGRPNTEAFF
J: TRBJ2-5; size: -; V: TRBV7-8; CDR3: CASIIGLAGGQETQYF
J: TRBJ2-1; size: -; V: TRBV11-2; CDR3: CASSDRQGGSYNEQFF
J: TRBJ1-1; size: -; V: TRBV7-6; CDR3: CASSSEPGWEAFF
J: TRBJ2-5; size: -; V: TRBV19; CDR3: CASSIQGAGGETQYF